Listed below are T cell receptor beta chains from one sample, sequenced in a study of blood T cell repertoires in COVID-19. The assay was immunoSEQ multiplex PCR, and TCRdb's table has in-frame clones only and misses some. The repertoire has hundreds of thousands of clones, 89% of them found once; the top ten carry about 2.9%. Sequenced input: peripheral blood. Receptors originate from a woman younger than 45 with COVID-19, enrolled during active disease. Each CDR3 is given with its conserved first and last residue. The D gene is left open where the match is weak. Clone size is given for some rows only: seen once, a few or many times, or a class if the clone is expanded.

D gene: TRBD2
CDR3 length: 17
J gene: TRBJ2-5
V gene: TRBV25-1
clone size: few
CDR3 DNA: TGTGCCAGCAGTGATACTTTAGCGGGAGGGCTACAGGTGACCCAGTACTTC
CDR3 protein: CASSDTLAGGLQVTQYF

D gene: .
CDR3 length: 13
J gene: TRBJ1-2
V gene: TRBV9
clone size: .
CDR3 DNA: TGTGCCAGCAGCGGGGGGACTCACTATGGCTACACCTTC
CDR3 protein: CASSGGTHYGYTF

D gene: TRBD1
CDR3 length: 12
J gene: TRBJ2-5
V gene: TRBV12-3/TRBV12-4
clone size: once
CDR3 DNA: TGTGCCACCAAAGGGACAGAAGAGACCCAGTACTTC
CDR3 protein: CATKGTEETQYF

D gene: TRBD1
CDR3 length: 16
J gene: TRBJ1-1
V gene: TRBV14
clone size: .
CDR3 DNA: TGTGCCAGCAGCGTAGGTGGGACAGTCATGAACACTGAAGCTTTCTTT
CDR3 protein: CASSVGGTVMNTEAFF

D gene: TRBD1
CDR3 length: 15
J gene: TRBJ1-1
V gene: TRBV5-1
clone size: few
CDR3 DNA: TGCGCCAGCACCGTACAAACAGGGGCTATAGGCGAAGCTTTCTTT
CDR3 protein: CASTVQTGAIGEAFF

D gene: .
CDR3 length: 14
J gene: TRBJ2-7
V gene: TRBV7-2
clone size: .
CDR3 DNA: TGTGCCAGCAGCTATAGCCCTAGAAGAGAAGAGCAGTACTTC
CDR3 protein: CASSYSPRREEQYF

D gene: .
CDR3 length: 12
J gene: TRBJ1-2
V gene: TRBV6-5
clone size: .
CDR3 DNA: TGTGCCAGCAGTTATTCCGACTCTGGCTACACCTTC
CDR3 protein: CASSYSDSGYTF

D gene: .
CDR3 length: 14
J gene: TRBJ1-1
V gene: TRBV6-4
clone size: .
CDR3 DNA: TGTGCCAGCAGGGAGGGGGGGCTAGGAACTGAAGCTTTCTTT
CDR3 protein: CASREGGLGTEAFF

D gene: TRBD2
CDR3 length: 16
J gene: TRBJ2-3
V gene: TRBV25-1
clone size: .
CDR3 DNA: TGTGCCAGCAGTGGAGCGGGCGGGAGGGCCCCAGATACGCAGTATTTT
CDR3 protein: CASSGAGGRAPDTQYF

D gene: TRBD1
CDR3 length: 16
J gene: TRBJ1-5
V gene: TRBV7-9
clone size: .
CDR3 DNA: TGTGCCAGCAGCAGAACAGGGACAGACAGCAATCAGCCCCAGCATTTT
CDR3 protein: CASSRTGTDSNQPQHF

D gene: .
CDR3 length: 13
J gene: TRBJ2-5
V gene: TRBV28
clone size: .
CDR3 DNA: TGTGCCAGCAGTCTCCAACAGCGGGAGACCCAGTACTTC
CDR3 protein: CASSLQQRETQYF

D gene: .
CDR3 length: 12
J gene: TRBJ1-1
V gene: TRBV25-1
clone size: .
CDR3 DNA: TGTGCCAGCAGTGAGGGGAGGACTGAAGCTTTCTTT
CDR3 protein: CASSEGRTEAFF

D gene: .
CDR3 length: 13
J gene: TRBJ1-2
V gene: TRBV6-5
clone size: few
CDR3 DNA: TGTGCCAGCAGTCTTTCTGGGCACTATGGCTACACCTTC
CDR3 protein: CASSLSGHYGYTF

D gene: .
CDR3 length: 15
J gene: TRBJ2-1
V gene: TRBV6-5
clone size: few
CDR3 DNA: TGTGCCAGCAGAGGGCTTGTTAGCGGTTACAATGAGCAGTTCTTC
CDR3 protein: CASRGLVSGYNEQFF